A single sample gave rise to the 20 T cell receptor beta chains below, sequenced in a study of blood T cell repertoires in COVID-19. Sequencing used immunoSEQ multiplex PCR; TCRdb keeps in-frame clones, though not all of them. The sample records 140,000 to 150,000 clones, 81% being singletons. Source material: peripheral blood. These receptors all stem from a human donor in a cohort sampled during active COVID-19.

The rearrangement joins TRBV4-1 to TRBJ2-7, with D perhaps matching TRBD2 (7 bases). V lost 0 bases, J lost 1 base, and 19 bases lay in between. Germline values: CDR1 MGHRA, CDR2 YSYEKL. CDR3 length: 18 residues. CDR3 amino acids: CASSQEGVGGGRSYEQYF. CDR3 bases: TGCGCCAGCAGCCAAGAAGGGGTTGGGGGCGGGAGATCCTACGAGCAGTACTTC.

The CDR3 protein is CASSARTGVIYEQYF. In DNA, the CDR3 is TGTGCCAGCAGCGCCAGGACAGGTGTAATCTACGAGCAGTACTTC. The chain couples TRBV9 to TRBJ2-7; 7 positions match TRBD1. CDR3 length equals 15 residues. Looked up from germline, CDR1 is SGDLS and CDR2 is YYNGEE. The trim removed 3 bases at V and 3 bases at J, leaving 9 bases unmatched. The full variable domain, in which reference TRBV9 and TRBJ2-7 provide the parts outside the CDR3, is DSGVTQTPKHLITATGQRVTLRCSPRSGDLSVYWYQQSLDQGLQFLIQYYNGEERAKGNILERFSAQQFPDLHSELNLSSLELGDSALYFCASSARTGVIYEQYFGPGTRLTVT.

The chain is built from TRBV23-1 and TRBJ1-3; perhaps TRBD1 as D (6 bases). TRBV23-1 is annotated as an ORF whose role is uncertain. The V gene lost 2 bases and the J gene lost 0 bases, with 14 bases spanning the gap. This CDR3 comprises 17 residues. CDR3: CASSQRTENSSGNTIYF. The DNA of the CDR3 is TGCGCCAGCAGTCAACGGACAGAAAATTCCTCTGGAAACACCATATATTTT.

This clone was observed a few times. The rearrangement joins TRBV2 to TRBJ1-6; the D is unclear. V was pared by 4 bases and J by 4 bases, with 11 bases between. The CDR3 totals 15 residues. The germline CDR1 and CDR2 sequences are SNHLY and FYNNEI. CDR3 region: CASSVQDIYNSPLHF. CDR3 sequence (DNA): TGTGCCAGCAGTGTACAAGACATTTATAATTCACCCCTCCACTTT.

This clone has a single count. In DNA, the CDR3 is TGTGCCAGCAGTGAGACCTGGGCTAACACAGATACGCAGTATTTT. It codes for CASSETWANTDTQYF. This chain joins TRBV2 and TRBJ2-3, with unresolved D. Trimming removed 3 bases at V and 2 bases at J, with 12 bases between. Looked up from germline, CDR1 is SNHLY and CDR2 is FYNNEI. The CDR3 runs to 15 residues.

The chain employs TRBV7-2 and TRBJ1-6, with D possibly being TRBD1 (5 bases). V lost 2 bases, J lost 7 bases, and 18 bases lay in between. Germline CDR1 and CDR2: SGHTA and FQGNSA. There are 17 residues in the CDR3. The CDR3 DNA follows: TGTGCCAGCAGCTTATTCAGGGTTGTACAGGAGAATTCACCCCTCCACTTT. It yields the protein CASSLFRVVQENSPLHF. Together with reference TRBV7-2 and TRBJ1-6, the CDR3 gives the full variable domain: GAGVSQSPSNKVTEKGKDVELRCDPISGHTALYWYRQSLGQGLEFLIYFQGNSAPDKSGLPSDRFSAERTGGSVSTLTIQRTQQEDSAVYLCASSLFRVVQENSPLHFGNGTRLTVT.

The gene calls are TRBV6-5 and TRBJ1-2; D remains ambiguous. V gave up 2 bases and J gave up 7 bases, with 14 bases separating them. CDR1 is MNHEY and CDR2 is SVGAGI in the germline V gene. The CDR3 has 14 amino acids. CDR3 amino acids: CASSYGLSAGGYTF. In nucleotides, the CDR3 is TGTGCCAGCAGTTACGGGTTGTCCGCGGGTGGCTACACCTTC.

The V gene is TRBV6-1, the J gene TRBJ2-5; tentatively, D is TRBD1 (6 bases). Trimming pared 3 bases from V and 2 bases from J, leaving 7 bases between. Germline CDR1 and CDR2: MNHNS and SASEGT. The CDR3 extends over 13 amino acids. The DNA for the CDR3 is TGTGCCAGCAGTGACAGGGGACAAGAGACCCAGTACTTC. Translated: CASSDRGQETQYF.

This clone was observed a handful of times. This chain connects TRBV7-2 to TRBJ2-5; D uncertain. Germline V gives CDR1 SGHTA, CDR2 FQGNSA. V gave up 1 base and J gave up 5 bases, with 14 bases separating them. The CDR3 extends over 15 amino acids. DNA of the CDR3: TGTGCCAGCAGCTTAGAGTACAAGCCTAGGGAGACCCAGTACTTC. Residues: CASSLEYKPRETQYF.

The chain has TRBV5-1 and TRBJ2-1, with 8 bases identical to TRBD1. Germline CDR1 reads SGHRS; CDR2 reads YFSETQ. This CDR3 region has 14 residues. Trimming at V came to 9 bases and at J to 3 bases, leaving 8 bases not matched to a gene. CDR3 coding DNA: TGCGCCACCAATCCAGGGGGCCTCTACAATGAGCAGTTCTTC. This encodes CATNPGGLYNEQFF.

Within the sample, this clone is medium-sized. At the DNA level, this CDR3 is encoded by other sequences in the same sample as well. This chain connects TRBV10-2 to TRBJ1-5; D might be TRBD1 (5 bases). The germline V gene has CDR1 WSHSY and CDR2 SAAADI. The ends were cut back, 0 bases at V and 3 bases at J, with 9 bases in the middle. This CDR3 has 15 residues. The CDR3 nucleotides are TGCGCCAGCAGTGAGTCGGGGGGGTCCAATCAGCCCCAGCATTTT. This codes for CASSESGGSNQPQHF.

The chain carries TRBV12-2 and TRBJ2-7; the tabulated D call, TRBD2, remains unverified against the DNA. TRBV12-2 has pseudogene status. The CDR3 contains 21 residues. This CDR3 is CASRLAASGTSGSYLPYEQYF. The CDR3 DNA is TGTGCAAGTCGCTTAGCGGCTTCCGGGACTAGCGGGAGTTATTTACCCTACGAGCAGTACTTC.

The rearrangement joins TRBV28 to TRBJ2-7; TRBD2 might be the D (6 bases). CDR3 length: 19 amino acids. V shed 6 bases and J shed 4 bases, with 31 bases lying between them. In germline, CDR1 is MDHEN, CDR2 SYDVKM. CDR3 residues: CASSFPPMMREHNIYEQYF. CDR3 nucleotides: TGTGCCAGCAGCTTCCCCCCCATGATGCGGGAACATAATATTTACGAGCAGTACTTC.

This clone was picked up a small number of times. CDR3 sequence: CATSDTTANTGELFF. For the CDR3, the DNA is TGTGCCACCAGTGATACTACCGCGAACACCGGGGAGCTGTTTTTT. This chain links TRBV24-1 with TRBJ2-2; the D is unclear. The V end was cut by 3 bases, the J end by 0 bases, with 7 bases between. Germline CDR1 KGHDR, CDR2 SFDVKD. The length of the CDR3 is 15 residues.

The chain has TRBV18 and TRBJ1-3, with D uncertain. This CDR3 contains 16 residues. CDR1 is KGHSH, CDR2 LQKENI, per germline. V lost 0 bases and J 0 bases, leaving 9 bases between the germline ends. In nucleotides, the CDR3 is TGTGCCAGCTCACCACCGTCAGGAAGCTCTGGAAACACCATATATTTT. As protein: CASSPPSGSSGNTIYF.

This clone was observed once. This chain joins TRBV11-2 and TRBJ1-6, with 10 bases identical to TRBD1. J lost 10 bases, V lost 1 base, and 4 bases had no gene match. CDR1 SGHAT and CDR2 FQNNGV come from the germline V gene. There are 15 residues in the CDR3. The CDR3: CASSLAGTGDSPLHF. The CDR3 DNA reads TGTGCCAGCAGCTTAGCGGGGACAGGGGACTCACCCCTCCACTTT. Together with reference TRBV11-2 and TRBJ1-6, the CDR3 gives the full variable domain: EAGVAQSPRYKIIEKRQSVAFWCNPISGHATLYWYQQILGQGPKLLIQFQNNGVVDDSQLPKDRFSAERLKGVDSTLKIQPAKLEDSAVYLCASSLAGTGDSPLHFGNGTRLTVT.

The V call is TRBV14, the J call TRBJ2-5; a possible D gene is TRBD2 (6 bases). Trimming left V 3 bases short and J 4 bases short, with 21 bases between. This CDR3 is 17 amino acids long. Looked up from germline, CDR1 is SGHDN and CDR2 is FVKESK. The CDR3 region is CASSHARLGIGRETQYF. The CDR3 DNA follows: TGTGCCAGCAGCCACGCAAGATTGGGGATCGGGAGAGAGACCCAGTACTTC. Using reference TRBV14 and TRBJ2-5 for the parts outside the CDR3, the full variable domain is EAGVTQFPSHSVIEKGQTVTLRCDPISGHDNLYWYRRVMGKEIKFLLHFVKESKQDESGMPNNRFLAERTGGTYSTLKVQPAELEDSGVYFCASSHARLGIGRETQYFGPGTRLLVL.

This clone occurred many times. The chain couples TRBV4-2 to TRBJ2-7, with D maybe TRBD2 (6 bases). The CDR3 runs to 16 residues. Germline-derived CDR1 and CDR2 are LGHNA and YNFKEQ. The V and J ends lost 4 bases and 5 bases respectively, with 21 bases between them. CDR3 bases: TGTGCCAGCAGCCCACGAGGCCGAAAAGGAGGGGACGAGCAGTACTTC. Encoded protein: CASSPRGRKGGDEQYF.

V gene TRBV24-1 combines with J gene TRBJ2-1; 10 bases fit TRBD2. Germline CDR1 and CDR2: KGHDR and SFDVKD. V lost 2 bases and J lost 6; bases outside the gene matches: 6. This CDR3 is built from 16 residues. The CDR3 sequence is CATSDSLAGVFNEQFF. CDR3 bases: TGTGCCACCAGTGATTCCCTAGCGGGAGTGTTCAATGAGCAGTTCTTC.

V gene TRBV13 combines with J gene TRBJ2-7, with 7 bases fitting TRBD2. The CDR3 is made up of 13 amino acids. After removal of 5 bases from V and 6 bases from J, the junction contained 7 bases not matched to a gene. CDR1 is PRHDT, CDR2 FYEKMQ, per germline (reference sequence). The CDR3 sequence is CASSEFGGSEQYF. In nucleotides, the CDR3 is TGTGCCAGCAGCGAATTCGGGGGGAGCGAGCAGTACTTC.